This section outlines one T cell receptor (beta chain) sequence together with its context. The target antigen is unknown. Treatment denoted: roughly ten-day PBMC culture with coronavirus spike peptide pools or control peptides (ViraFEST assay). Cell culture was performed with 1.5 million to 2 million PBMCs per well in the presence of approximately 9.4 IU/ml IL-2 and roughly 10 ug/ml peptide pools. Fresh replacement IL-2 medium substituted for half the medium on days 3 and 7. At the Johns Hopkins FTIC core, DNA taken from cultured CD4+ T cells was sequenced by way of the Oncomine TCR Beta short-read assay. TCRdb re-analysed the PCR reads in MiXCR, keeping a single row per CDR3 protein. The sample lists more than 13,000 distinct CDR3 sequences; 20% to 25% were seen once. Germline values: CDR1 LNHDA, CDR2 SQIVND (reference sequence). V shed 6 bases, J shed 0 bases, and the junction held 9 bases outside the gene matches. CDR3 length: 17 amino acids.

The sample is drawn from a study of vaccination and CD4 T cells after COVID-19. At the level of the study: A median of around 70 days (range 14 to 241) separated dose two from the taking of post-vaccine samples.

The sequence was obtained from a human donor who received a COVID-19 vaccine. The specimen was CD4+ T cells from blood, cultured in vitro, collected before SARS-CoV-2 vaccination. This chain connects TRBV19 to TRBJ1-4; 8 bases fit TRBD1. The chain's CDR3 is CASSDDRGLSTNEKLFF. Written as DNA, the CDR3 is TGTGCCAGTAGCGACGACAGGGGCCTGTCAACTAATGAAAAACTGTTTTTT.